This T cell receptor (beta chain) was identified during a study of blood T cells in healthy people across ages. Then a second PCR, running about 6 to 12 cycles, was carried out with a sample-barcoded 5' primer and a J-beta primer mix. TCRdb redid the calling of the 5' RACE reads with MiXCR, one entry per CDR3 protein. The table shows about 1.5 million distinct CDR3 sequences, with approximately 42% occurring only once. What was sequenced was blood. The origin of this receptor is a woman aged 18 to 35 in good health.

Here the CDR3 DNA reads TGTGCCAGCAGCAGACCGACAGCGGGAGGTGGCACAGATACGCAGTATTTT. This translates into CASSRPTAGGGTDTQYF. The chain employs TRBV7-9 and TRBJ2-3; 9 positions agree with TRBD2. V shed 5 bases, J shed 1 base, and the junction held 10 bases outside the gene matches. CDR1 SEHNR and CDR2 FQNEAQ come from the germline V gene (reference sequence). The CDR3 covers 17 residues.